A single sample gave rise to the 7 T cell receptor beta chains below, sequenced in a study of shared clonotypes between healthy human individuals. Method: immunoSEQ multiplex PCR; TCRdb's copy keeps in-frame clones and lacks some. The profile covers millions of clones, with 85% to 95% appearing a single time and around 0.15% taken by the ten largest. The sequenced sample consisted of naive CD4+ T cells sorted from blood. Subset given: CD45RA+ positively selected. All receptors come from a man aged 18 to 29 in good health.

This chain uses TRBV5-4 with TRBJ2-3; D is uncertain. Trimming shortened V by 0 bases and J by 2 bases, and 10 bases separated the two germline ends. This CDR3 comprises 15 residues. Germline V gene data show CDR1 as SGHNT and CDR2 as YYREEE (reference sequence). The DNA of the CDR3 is TGTGCCAGCAGCTTGGGGGATCCCATCACAGATACGCAGTATTTT. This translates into CASSLGDPITDTQYF.

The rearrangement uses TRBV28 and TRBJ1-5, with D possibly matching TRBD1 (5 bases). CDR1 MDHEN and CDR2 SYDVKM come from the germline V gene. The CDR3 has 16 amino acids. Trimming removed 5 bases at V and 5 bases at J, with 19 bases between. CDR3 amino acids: CASSPHWVGADQPQHF. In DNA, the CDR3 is TGTGCCAGCAGTCCCCATTGGGTCGGGGCGGATCAGCCCCAGCATTTT.

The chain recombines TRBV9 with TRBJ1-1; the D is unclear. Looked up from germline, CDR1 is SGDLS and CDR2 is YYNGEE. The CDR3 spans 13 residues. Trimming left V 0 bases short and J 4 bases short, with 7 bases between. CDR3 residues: CASSVEPSTEAFF. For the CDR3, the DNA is TGTGCCAGCAGCGTAGAGCCGAGCACTGAAGCTTTCTTT. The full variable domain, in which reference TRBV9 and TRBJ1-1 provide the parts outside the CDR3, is DSGVTQTPKHLITATGQRVTLRCSPRSGDLSVYWYQQSLDQGLQFLIQYYNGEERAKGNILERFSAQQFPDLHSELNLSSLELGDSALYFCASSVEPSTEAFFGQGTRLTVV.

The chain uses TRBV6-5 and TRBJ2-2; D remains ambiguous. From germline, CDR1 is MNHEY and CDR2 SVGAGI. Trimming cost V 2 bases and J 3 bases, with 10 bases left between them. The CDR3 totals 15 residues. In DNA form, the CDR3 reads TGTGCCAGCAGTTACGTGAAGCGAGACACCGGGGAGCTGTTTTTT. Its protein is CASSYVKRDTGELFF.

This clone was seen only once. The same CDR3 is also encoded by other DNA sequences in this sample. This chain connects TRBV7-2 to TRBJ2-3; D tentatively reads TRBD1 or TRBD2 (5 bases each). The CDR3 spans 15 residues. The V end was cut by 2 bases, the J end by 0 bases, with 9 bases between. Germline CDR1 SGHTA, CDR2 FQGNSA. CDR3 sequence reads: CASSLLGRSTDTQYF. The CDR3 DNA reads TGTGCCAGCAGCTTATTGGGACGCAGCACAGATACGCAGTATTTT.

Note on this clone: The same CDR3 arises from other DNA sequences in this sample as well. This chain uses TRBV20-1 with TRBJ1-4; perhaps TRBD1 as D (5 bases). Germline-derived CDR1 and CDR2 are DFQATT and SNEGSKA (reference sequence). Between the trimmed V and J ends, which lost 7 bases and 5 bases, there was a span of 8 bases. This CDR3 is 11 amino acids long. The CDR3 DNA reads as TGCAGTGGTCAGGGAAATGAAAAACTGTTTTTT. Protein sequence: CSGQGNEKLFF.

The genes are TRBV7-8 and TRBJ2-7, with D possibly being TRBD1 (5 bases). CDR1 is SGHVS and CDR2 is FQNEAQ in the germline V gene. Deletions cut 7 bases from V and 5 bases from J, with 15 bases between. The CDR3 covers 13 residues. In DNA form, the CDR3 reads TGTGCCAGCACCAAGGGAACAGGAAACGAGCAGTACTTC. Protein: CASTKGTGNEQYF.